Presented here are 14 T cell receptor beta chains from one specimen sequenced in a study of blood T cell repertoires in COVID-19. Clones were read by immunoSEQ multiplex PCR, and TCRdb kept only the in-frame ones, dropping some. Of 140,000 to 150,000 clones in the sample, more than 75% were seen once. Specimen: PBMCs or T cells enriched from blood (not recorded which). The source is a man in his 60s who had recovered from COVID-19.

The table lists this clone with a few counts. The chain links TRBV21-1 to TRBJ1-2; the table's D call, TRBD1, was not checked against the DNA. TRBV21-1 is a pseudogene. The CDR3 totals 12 residues. For the CDR3, the DNA is TGTGCCAGCAGCCTAAACAGGGTCCGGGACACCTTC. It translates to CASSLNRVRDTF.

A note on this clone: Other DNA sequences in the sample encode the same CDR3. The chain carries TRBV19 and TRBJ2-5; D ambiguous. Germline V gene sequence: CDR1 LNHDA, CDR2 SQIVND (reference sequence). There are 11 residues in the CDR3. Trimming shortened V by 1 base and J by 5 bases, and 2 bases separated the two germline ends. CDR3 DNA sequence: TGTGCCAGTAGTATAGCGGAGACCCAGTACTTC. Protein sequence: CASSIAETQYF.

V usage is TRBV5-5 and J usage is TRBJ2-2; D remains unclear. Deletions cut 0 bases from V and 8 bases from J, with 11 bases between. This CDR3 contains 14 residues. CDR1 and CDR2 (germline): SGHKS, YYEKEE (reference sequence). CDR3 protein: CASSLVAIGGELFF. CDR3 nucleotides: TGTGCCAGCAGCTTGGTGGCCATCGGGGGGGAGCTGTTTTTT.

CDR3 residues: CASTGTGEPYEQYF. CDR3 bases: TGTGCCAGCACCGGGACAGGCGAACCCTACGAGCAGTACTTC. The chain has TRBV18 and TRBJ2-7; 8 bases match TRBD1. The V and J ends lost 8 bases and 2 bases, in that order; junction bases with no gene match: 8. CDR1 is KGHSH and CDR2 is LQKENI in the germline V gene. This CDR3 has 14 amino acids.

V and J are TRBV24-1 and TRBJ2-3; tentative D call: TRBD1 (6 bases). The germline V gene has CDR1 KGHDR and CDR2 SFDVKD. The CDR3 sequence is 16 residues long. V dropped 3 bases and J dropped 5 bases, with 17 bases sitting between them. CDR3 loop: CATSDNEGIGGDTQYF. The CDR3 region has the DNA TGTGCCACCAGTGATAATGAGGGGATAGGGGGAGATACGCAGTATTTT.

V is TRBV7-6 and J is TRBJ2-7, with 9 bases that match TRBD1. CDR1 and CDR2 from the germline V gene are SGHVS and FNYEAQ. The CDR3 is made up of 15 amino acids. The ends lost 5 bases at V and 6 bases at J; junction bases unmatched: 11. The CDR3 here is CASSPRQGVQFEQYF. DNA of the CDR3: TGTGCCAGCAGCCCGAGACAGGGGGTCCAGTTCGAGCAGTACTTC.

In this sample, this clone turned up a few times. The chain couples TRBV9 to TRBJ2-7; 9 bases map to TRBD1. The CDR3 spans 15 residues. J gave up 3 bases and V 0 bases, and 4 bases lay outside the gene matches. The germline V gene encodes CDR1 SGDLS and CDR2 YYNGEE. The CDR3 loop is CASSVDGDRVYEQYF. The CDR3 DNA is TGTGCCAGCAGCGTAGACGGGGACAGGGTCTACGAGCAGTACTTC. Using reference TRBV9 and TRBJ2-7 for the parts outside the CDR3, the full variable domain is DSGVTQTPKHLITATGQRVTLRCSPRSGDLSVYWYQQSLDQGLQFLIQYYNGEERAKGNILERFSAQQFPDLHSELNLSSLELGDSALYFCASSVDGDRVYEQYFGPGTRLTVT.

The V and J genes are TRBV11-2 and TRBJ2-5; D ambiguous. Trimming stripped 1 base from V and 2 bases from J, with 5 bases between. The CDR3 has 13 amino acids. The germline V gene encodes CDR1 SGHAT and CDR2 FQNNGV. CDR3 bases: TGTGCCAGCAGCTTAGCCAGGCAAGAGACCCAGTACTTC. This encodes CASSLARQETQYF. Drawing the rest from reference TRBV11-2 and TRBJ2-5, the complete variable domain is EAGVAQSPRYKIIEKRQSVAFWCNPISGHATLYWYQQILGQGPKLLIQFQNNGVVDDSQLPKDRFSAERLKGVDSTLKIQPAKLEDSAVYLCASSLARQETQYFGPGTRLLVL.

In DNA, the CDR3 is TGTGCCAGCAGTTTCCGGGGTCATCAGCCCCAGCATTTT. Amino acid sequence: CASSFRGHQPQHF. This chain links TRBV28 with TRBJ1-5; the D is unclear. Trimming took off 3 bases at V and 5 bases at J, with 8 bases between the two ends. The CDR3 consists of 13 residues. The germline gives CDR1 MDHEN, CDR2 SYDVKM. The complete variable domain, with remaining parts taken from reference TRBV28 and TRBJ1-5, reads DVKVTQSSRYLVKRTGEKVFLECVQDMDHENMFWYRQDPGLGLRLIYFSYDVKMKEKGDIPEGYSVSREKKERFSLILESASTNQTSMYLCASSFRGHQPQHFGDGTRLSIL.

The J gene is TRBJ1-1, the V gene TRBV19; TRBD1 aligns across 8 bases. From germline, CDR1 is LNHDA and CDR2 SQIVND (reference sequence). The CDR3 totals 14 residues. V was clipped by 6 bases and J by 5 bases; unmatched bases: 8. In nucleotides, the CDR3 is TGTGCCAGTAGCCAACGACAGGGGAGGACTGAAGCTTTCTTT. Its protein product is CASSQRQGRTEAFF.

The chain recombines TRBV6-5 with TRBJ1-1; D possibly corresponds to TRBD1 (5 bases). The V gene's germline CDR1 is MNHEY and CDR2 SVGAGI. This CDR3 is 14 amino acids long. V was trimmed by 10 bases and J by 4 bases, leaving 19 bases between them. CDR3 sequence reads: CATQWGDSRTEAFF. The CDR3 coding sequence is TGTGCCACCCAGTGGGGGGATTCGCGCACTGAAGCTTTCTTT.

This chain joins TRBV19 and TRBJ1-5, with 8 nucleotides matching TRBD1. The CDR3 consists of 15 residues. V was pared by 6 bases and J by 4 bases, with 8 bases of the junction left unmatched. Per the germline V gene, CDR1 is LNHDA and CDR2 is SQIVND (reference sequence). The CDR3 coding sequence is TGTGCCAGTAGCCCGACAGGGGACCAAAATCAGCCCCAGCATTTT. Amino acid sequence: CASSPTGDQNQPQHF. Supplemented by reference TRBV19 and TRBJ1-5, the full variable domain reads DGGITQSPKYLFRKEGQNVTLSCEQNLNHDAMYWYRQDPGQGLRLIYYSQIVNDFQKGDIAEGYSVSREKKESFPLTVTSAQKNPTAFYLCASSPTGDQNQPQHFGDGTRLSIL.

The chain carries TRBV10-3 and TRBJ1-4; D is unresolved. CDR3 length: 12 residues. Trimming shortened V by 3 bases and J by 11 bases, and 10 bases separated the two germline ends. Germline-derived CDR1 and CDR2 are ENHRY and SYGVKD. CDR3 loop: CAISEAGRKLFF. The CDR3 DNA is TGTGCCATCAGTGAAGCCGGTCGGAAACTGTTTTTT.

This chain connects TRBV12-3 or TRBV12-4 to TRBJ1-1, with D perhaps matching TRBD1 (5 bases). The V and J ends lost 0 bases and 8 bases respectively, with 10 bases between them. CDR3 size: 13 residues. In nucleotides, the CDR3 is TGTGCCAGCAGTTTAGCTAAGGGGCGGGAAGCTTTCTTT. Amino acids: CASSLAKGREAFF.